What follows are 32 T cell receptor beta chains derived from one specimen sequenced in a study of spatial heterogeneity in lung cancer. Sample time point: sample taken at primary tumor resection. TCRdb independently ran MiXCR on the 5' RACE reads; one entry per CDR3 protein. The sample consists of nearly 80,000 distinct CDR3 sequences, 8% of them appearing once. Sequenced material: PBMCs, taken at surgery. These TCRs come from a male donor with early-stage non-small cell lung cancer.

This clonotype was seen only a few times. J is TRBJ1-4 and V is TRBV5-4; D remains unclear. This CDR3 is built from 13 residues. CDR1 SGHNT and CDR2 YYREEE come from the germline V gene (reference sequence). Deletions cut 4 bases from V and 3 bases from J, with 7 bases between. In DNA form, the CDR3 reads TGTGCCAGCAGCGCCGTAGCTAATGAAAAACTGTTTTTT. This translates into CASSAVANEKLFF.

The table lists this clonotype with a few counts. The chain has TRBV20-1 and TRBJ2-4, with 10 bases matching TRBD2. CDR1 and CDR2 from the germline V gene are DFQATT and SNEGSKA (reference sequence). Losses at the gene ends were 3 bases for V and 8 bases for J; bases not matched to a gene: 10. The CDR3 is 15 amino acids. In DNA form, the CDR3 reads TGCAGTGCTAGGCTCCTAGCGGGAGTCGGAGACATTCAGTACTTC. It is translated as CSARLLAGVGDIQYF.

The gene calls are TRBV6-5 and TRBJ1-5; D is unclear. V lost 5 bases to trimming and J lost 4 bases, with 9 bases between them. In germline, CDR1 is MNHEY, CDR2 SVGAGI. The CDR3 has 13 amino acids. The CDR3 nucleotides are TGTGCCAGCAGTCCGACGTATAATCAGCCCCAGCATTTT. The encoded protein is CASSPTYNQPQHF.

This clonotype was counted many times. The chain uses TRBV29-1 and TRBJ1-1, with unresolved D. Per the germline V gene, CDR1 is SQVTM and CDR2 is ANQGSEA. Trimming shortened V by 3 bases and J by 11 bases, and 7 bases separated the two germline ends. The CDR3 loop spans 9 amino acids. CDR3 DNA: TGCAGCGTTGAGCCAGGTGCTTTCTTT. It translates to CSVEPGAFF.

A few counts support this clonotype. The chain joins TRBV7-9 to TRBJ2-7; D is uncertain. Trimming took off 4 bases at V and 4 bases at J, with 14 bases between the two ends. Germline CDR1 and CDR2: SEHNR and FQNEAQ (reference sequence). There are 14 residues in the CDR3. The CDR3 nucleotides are TGTGCCAGCAGCTCCCCGAGTATGGGATACGAGCAGTACTTC. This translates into CASSSPSMGYEQYF.

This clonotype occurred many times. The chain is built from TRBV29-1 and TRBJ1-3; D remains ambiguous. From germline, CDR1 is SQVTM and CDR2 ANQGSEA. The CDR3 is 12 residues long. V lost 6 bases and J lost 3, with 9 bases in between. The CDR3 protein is CSVTSDGNTIYF. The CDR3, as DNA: TGCAGCGTAACGTCTGATGGAAACACCATATATTTT.

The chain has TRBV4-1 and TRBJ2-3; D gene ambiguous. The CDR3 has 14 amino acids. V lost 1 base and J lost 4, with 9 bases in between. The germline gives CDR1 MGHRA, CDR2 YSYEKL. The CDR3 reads CASSQALVPDTQYF. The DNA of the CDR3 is TGCGCCAGCAGCCAAGCCCTAGTCCCAGATACGCAGTATTTT.

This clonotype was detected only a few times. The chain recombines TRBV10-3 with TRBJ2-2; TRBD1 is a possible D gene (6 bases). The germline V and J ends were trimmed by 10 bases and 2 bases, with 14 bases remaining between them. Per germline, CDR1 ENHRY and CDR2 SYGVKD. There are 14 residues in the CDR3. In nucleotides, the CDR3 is TGTGCCACCCATCTCGGGACAAACACCGGGGAGCTGTTTTTT. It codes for CATHLGTNTGELFF.

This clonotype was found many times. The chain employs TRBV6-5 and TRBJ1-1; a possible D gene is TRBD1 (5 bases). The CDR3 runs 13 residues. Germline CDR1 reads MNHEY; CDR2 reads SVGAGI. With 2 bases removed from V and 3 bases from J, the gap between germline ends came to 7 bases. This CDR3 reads CASSYGGDTEAFF. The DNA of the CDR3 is TGTGCCAGCAGTTACGGAGGGGACACTGAAGCTTTCTTT.

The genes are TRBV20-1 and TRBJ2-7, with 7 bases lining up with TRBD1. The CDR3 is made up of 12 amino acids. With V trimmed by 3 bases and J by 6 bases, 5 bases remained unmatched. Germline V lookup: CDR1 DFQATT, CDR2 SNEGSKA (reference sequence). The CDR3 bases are TGCAGTGCTAGTGACCAGGGGGTCGAGCAGTACTTC. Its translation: CSASDQGVEQYF.

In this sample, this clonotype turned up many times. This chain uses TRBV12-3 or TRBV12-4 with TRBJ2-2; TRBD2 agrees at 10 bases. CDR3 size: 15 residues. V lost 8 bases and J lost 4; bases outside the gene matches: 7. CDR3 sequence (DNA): TGTGCCAGCTCACTAGCGGGAATCGGCACCGGGGAGCTGTTTTTT. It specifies CASSLAGIGTGELFF.

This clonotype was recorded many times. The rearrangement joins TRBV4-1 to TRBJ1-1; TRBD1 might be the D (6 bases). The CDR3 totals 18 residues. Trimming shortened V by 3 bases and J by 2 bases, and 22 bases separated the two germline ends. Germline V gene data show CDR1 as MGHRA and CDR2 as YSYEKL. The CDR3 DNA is TGCGCCAGCAGCCAGGCTTCTGCCGGGGGGACACTAAACACTGAAGCTTTCTTT. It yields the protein CASSQASAGGTLNTEAFF.

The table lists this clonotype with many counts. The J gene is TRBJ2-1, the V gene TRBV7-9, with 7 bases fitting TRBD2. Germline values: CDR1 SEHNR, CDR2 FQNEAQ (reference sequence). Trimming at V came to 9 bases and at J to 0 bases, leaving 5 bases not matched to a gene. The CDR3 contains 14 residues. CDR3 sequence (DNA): TGTGCCAGTGTTCGGGAGGCCTCCTACAATGAGCAGTTCTTC. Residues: CASVREASYNEQFF.

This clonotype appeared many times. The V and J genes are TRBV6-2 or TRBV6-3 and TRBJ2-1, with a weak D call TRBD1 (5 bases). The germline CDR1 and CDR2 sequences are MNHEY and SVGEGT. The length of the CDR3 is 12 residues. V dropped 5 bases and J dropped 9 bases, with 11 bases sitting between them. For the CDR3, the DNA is TGTGCCAGCAGTGACAGTCGCCGTGAGCAGTTCTTC. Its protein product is CASSDSRREQFF.

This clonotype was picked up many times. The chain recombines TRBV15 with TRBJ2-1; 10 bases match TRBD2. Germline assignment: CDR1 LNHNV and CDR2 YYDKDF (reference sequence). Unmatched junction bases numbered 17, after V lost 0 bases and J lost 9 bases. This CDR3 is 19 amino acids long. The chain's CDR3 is CATSRDRLSGRVFTPEQFF. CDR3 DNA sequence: TGTGCCACCAGCAGAGATCGTTTAAGCGGGAGGGTTTTTACCCCTGAGCAGTTCTTC. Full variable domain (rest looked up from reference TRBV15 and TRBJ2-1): DAMVIQNPRYQVTQFGKPVTLSCSQTLNHNVMYWYQQKSSQAPKLLFHYYDKDFNNEADTPDNFQSRRPNTSFCFLDIRSPGLGDTAMYLCATSRDRLSGRVFTPEQFFGPGTRLTVL.

The CDR3 DNA is TGCGCCAGCAGCTTGACGGCTCCTAACTATGGCTACACCTTC. Translating it yields CASSLTAPNYGYTF. J is TRBJ1-2 and V is TRBV5-1; no firm D call. Germline V gives CDR1 SGHRS, CDR2 YFSETQ. V gave up 1 base and J gave up 0 bases, with 7 bases separating them. The CDR3 loop spans 14 amino acids.

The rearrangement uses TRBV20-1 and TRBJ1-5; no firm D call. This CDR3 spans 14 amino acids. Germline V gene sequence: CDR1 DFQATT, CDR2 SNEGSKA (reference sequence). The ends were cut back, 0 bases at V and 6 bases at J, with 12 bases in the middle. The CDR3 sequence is CSARDRTGPQPQHF. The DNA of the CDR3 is TGCAGTGCTAGAGATCGTACGGGCCCTCAGCCCCAGCATTTT.

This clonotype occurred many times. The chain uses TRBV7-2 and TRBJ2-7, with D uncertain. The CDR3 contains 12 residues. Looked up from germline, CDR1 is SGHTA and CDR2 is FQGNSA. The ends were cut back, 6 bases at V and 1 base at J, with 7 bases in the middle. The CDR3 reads CASSLGSYEQYF. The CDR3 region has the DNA TGTGCCAGCAGTTTGGGGTCCTACGAGCAGTACTTC.

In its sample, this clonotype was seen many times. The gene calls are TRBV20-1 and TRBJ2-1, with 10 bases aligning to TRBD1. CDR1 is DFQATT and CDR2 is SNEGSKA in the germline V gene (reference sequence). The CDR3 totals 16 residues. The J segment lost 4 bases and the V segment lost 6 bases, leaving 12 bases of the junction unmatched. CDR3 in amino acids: CSAKPNRDRGYNEQFF. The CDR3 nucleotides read TGCAGTGCGAAACCAAACCGGGACAGGGGATACAATGAGCAGTTCTTC.

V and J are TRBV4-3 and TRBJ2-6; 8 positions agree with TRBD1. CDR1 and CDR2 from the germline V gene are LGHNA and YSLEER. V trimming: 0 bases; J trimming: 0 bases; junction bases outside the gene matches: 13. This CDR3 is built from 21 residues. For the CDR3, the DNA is TGCGCCAGCAGCCAAGATACAGGGGACAGGTCTCTCTTCTCTGGGGCCAACGTCCTGACTTTC. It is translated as CASSQDTGDRSLFSGANVLTF.

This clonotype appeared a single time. The CDR3, as DNA: TGTGCCAGCAGTACAGGGGGCGGCTATGGCTACACCTTC. Its protein is CASSTGGGYGYTF. V gene TRBV6-5 combines with J gene TRBJ1-2, with 9 bases lining up with TRBD1. V was pared by 5 bases and J by 4 bases, with 2 bases of the junction left unmatched. Germline loops: CDR1 MNHEY, CDR2 SVGAGI. The CDR3 has 13 amino acids.

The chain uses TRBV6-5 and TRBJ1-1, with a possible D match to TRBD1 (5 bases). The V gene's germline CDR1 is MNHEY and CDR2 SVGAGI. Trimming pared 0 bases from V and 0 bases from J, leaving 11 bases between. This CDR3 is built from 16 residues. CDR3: CASSYSWGEVNTEAFF. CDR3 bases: TGTGCCAGCAGTTACTCATGGGGGGAGGTGAACACTGAAGCTTTCTTT.

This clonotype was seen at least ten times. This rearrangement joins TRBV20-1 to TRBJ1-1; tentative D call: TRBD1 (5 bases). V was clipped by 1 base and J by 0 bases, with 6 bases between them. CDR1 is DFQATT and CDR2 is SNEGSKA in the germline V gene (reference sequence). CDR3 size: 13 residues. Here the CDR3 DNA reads TGCAGTGCTAGAGTGGACATGAACACTGAAGCTTTCTTT. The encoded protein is CSARVDMNTEAFF.

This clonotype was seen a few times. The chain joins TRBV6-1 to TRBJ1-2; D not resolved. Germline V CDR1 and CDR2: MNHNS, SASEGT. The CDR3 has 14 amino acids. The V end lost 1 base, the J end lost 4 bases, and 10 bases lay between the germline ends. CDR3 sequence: CASSEEIGSYGYTF. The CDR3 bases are TGTGCCAGCAGTGAAGAAATAGGGAGCTATGGCTACACCTTC.

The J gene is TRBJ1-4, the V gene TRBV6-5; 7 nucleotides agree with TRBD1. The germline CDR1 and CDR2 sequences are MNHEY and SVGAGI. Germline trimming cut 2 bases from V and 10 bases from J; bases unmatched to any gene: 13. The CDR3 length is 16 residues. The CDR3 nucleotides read TGTGCCAGCAGTTACGGAGGTGACAGGGAGGTGGGAAAACTGTTTTTT. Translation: CASSYGGDREVGKLFF.

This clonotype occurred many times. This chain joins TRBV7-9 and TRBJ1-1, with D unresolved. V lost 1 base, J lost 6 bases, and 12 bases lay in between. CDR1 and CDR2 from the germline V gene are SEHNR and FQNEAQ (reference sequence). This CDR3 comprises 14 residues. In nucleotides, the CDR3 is TGTGCCAGCAGCTTAGGGTCAGGAACTCCTGAAGCTTTCTTT. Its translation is CASSLGSGTPEAFF.

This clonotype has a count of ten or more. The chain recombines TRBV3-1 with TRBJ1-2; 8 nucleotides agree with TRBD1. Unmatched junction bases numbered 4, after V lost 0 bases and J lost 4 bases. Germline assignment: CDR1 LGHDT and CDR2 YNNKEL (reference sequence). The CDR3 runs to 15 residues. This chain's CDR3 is CASSQDWDRIYGYTF. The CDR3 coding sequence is TGTGCCAGCAGCCAAGATTGGGACAGGATCTATGGCTACACCTTC.

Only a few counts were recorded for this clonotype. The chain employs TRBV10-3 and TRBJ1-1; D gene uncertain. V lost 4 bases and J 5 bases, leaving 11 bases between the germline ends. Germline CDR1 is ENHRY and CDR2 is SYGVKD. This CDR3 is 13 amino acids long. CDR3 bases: TGTGCCATCAGTGTAGAGAGGATGACTGAAGCTTTCTTT. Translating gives CAISVERMTEAFF.

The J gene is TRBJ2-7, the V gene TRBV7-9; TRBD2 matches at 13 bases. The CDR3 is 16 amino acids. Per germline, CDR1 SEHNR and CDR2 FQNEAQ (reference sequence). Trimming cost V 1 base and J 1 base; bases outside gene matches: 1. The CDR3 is CASSLGLAGGSYEQYF. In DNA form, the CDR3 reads TGTGCCAGCAGCTTAGGACTAGCGGGAGGATCCTACGAGCAGTACTTC.

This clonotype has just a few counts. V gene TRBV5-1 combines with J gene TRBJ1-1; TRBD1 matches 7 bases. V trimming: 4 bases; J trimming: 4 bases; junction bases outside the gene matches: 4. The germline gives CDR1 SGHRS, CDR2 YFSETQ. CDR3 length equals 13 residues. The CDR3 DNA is TGCGCCAGCAGCCAGAACAGGGGCACTGAAGCTTTCTTT. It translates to CASSQNRGTEAFF.

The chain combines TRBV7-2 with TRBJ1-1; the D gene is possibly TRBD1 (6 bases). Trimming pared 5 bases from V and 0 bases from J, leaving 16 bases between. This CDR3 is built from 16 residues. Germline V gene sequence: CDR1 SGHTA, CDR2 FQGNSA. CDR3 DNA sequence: TGTGCCAGCAGCCCCTTTGGGGGGCAGCTGAACACTGAAGCTTTCTTT. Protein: CASSPFGGQLNTEAFF.

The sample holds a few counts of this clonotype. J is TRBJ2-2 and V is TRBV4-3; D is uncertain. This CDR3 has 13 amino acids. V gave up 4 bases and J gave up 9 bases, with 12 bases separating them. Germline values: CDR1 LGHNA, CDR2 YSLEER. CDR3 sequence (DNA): TGCGCCAGCAGCCTTCAACAGAGAAGGGAGCTGTTTTTT. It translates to CASSLQQRRELFF.